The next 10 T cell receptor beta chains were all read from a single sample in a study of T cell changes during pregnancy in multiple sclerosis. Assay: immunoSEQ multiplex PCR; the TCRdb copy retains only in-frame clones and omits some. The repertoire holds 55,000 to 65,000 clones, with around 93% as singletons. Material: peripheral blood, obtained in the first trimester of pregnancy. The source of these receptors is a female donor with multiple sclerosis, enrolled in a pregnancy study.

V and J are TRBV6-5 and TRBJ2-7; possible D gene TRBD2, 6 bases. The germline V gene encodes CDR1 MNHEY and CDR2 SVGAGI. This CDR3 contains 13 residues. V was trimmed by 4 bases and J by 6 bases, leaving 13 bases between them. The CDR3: CASSFGTSPEQYF. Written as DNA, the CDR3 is TGTGCCAGCAGTTTCGGGACTTCCCCCGAGCAGTACTTC.

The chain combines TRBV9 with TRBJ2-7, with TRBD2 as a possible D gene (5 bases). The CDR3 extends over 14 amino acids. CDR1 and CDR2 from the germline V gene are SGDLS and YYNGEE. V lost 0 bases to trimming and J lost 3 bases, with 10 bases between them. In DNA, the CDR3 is TGTGCCAGCAGCGTAGGCGGGCCCGACTACGAGCAGTACTTC. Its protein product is CASSVGGPDYEQYF.

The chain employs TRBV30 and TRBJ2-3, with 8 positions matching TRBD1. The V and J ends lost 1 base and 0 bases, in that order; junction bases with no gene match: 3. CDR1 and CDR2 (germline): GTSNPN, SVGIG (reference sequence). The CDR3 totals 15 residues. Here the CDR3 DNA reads TGTGCCTGGAGTGGCAGACAGGGGAGCACAGATACGCAGTATTTT. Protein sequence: CAWSGRQGSTDTQYF.

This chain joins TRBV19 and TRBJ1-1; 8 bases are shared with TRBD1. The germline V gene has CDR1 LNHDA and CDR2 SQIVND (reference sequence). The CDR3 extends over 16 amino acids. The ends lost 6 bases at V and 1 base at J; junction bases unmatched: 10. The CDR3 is CASRRGQGSGNTEAFF. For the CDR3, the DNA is TGTGCCAGTAGACGCGGACAGGGATCAGGGAACACTGAAGCTTTCTTT.

The CDR3 protein is CASSLEVSYNSPLHF. CDR3 DNA: TGCGCCAGCAGCCTTGAGGTCTCCTATAATTCACCCCTCCACTTT. The gene calls are TRBV4-1 and TRBJ1-6, with D hard to call. The V end lost 4 bases, the J end lost 0 bases, and 7 bases lay between the germline ends. The CDR3 runs 15 residues. CDR1 and CDR2 (germline): MGHRA, YSYEKL.

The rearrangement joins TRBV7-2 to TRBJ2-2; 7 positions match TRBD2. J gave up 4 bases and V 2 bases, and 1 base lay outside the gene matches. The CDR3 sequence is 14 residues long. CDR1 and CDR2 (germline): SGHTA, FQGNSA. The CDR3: CASSLSSGTGELFF. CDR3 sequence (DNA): TGTGCCAGCAGCTTATCTAGCGGCACCGGGGAGCTGTTTTTT.

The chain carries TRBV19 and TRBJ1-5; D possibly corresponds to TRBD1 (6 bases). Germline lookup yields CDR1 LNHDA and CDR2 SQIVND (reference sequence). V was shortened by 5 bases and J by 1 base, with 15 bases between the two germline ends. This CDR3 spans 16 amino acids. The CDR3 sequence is CASSVLGHSSNQPQHF. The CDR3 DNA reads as TGTGCCAGTAGTGTTCTGGGACACTCGAGCAATCAGCCCCAGCATTTT.

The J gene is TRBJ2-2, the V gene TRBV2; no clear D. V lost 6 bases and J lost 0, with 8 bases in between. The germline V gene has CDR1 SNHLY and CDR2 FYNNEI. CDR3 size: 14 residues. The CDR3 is CASSSDPNTGELFF. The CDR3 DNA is TGTGCCAGCAGCAGCGACCCGAACACCGGGGAGCTGTTTTTT.

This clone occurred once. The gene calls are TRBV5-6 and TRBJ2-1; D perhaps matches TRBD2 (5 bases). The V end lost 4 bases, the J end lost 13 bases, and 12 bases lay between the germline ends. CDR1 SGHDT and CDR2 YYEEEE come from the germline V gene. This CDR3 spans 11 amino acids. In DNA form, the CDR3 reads TGTGCCAGCAGCCAAGGACTGCATCAGTTCTTC. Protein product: CASSQGLHQFF.

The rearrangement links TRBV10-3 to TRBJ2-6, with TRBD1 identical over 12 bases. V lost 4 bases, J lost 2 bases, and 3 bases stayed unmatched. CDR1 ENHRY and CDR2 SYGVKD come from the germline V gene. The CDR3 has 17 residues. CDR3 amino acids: CAISAGTGGTGANVLTF. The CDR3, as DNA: TGTGCCATCAGTGCAGGGACAGGGGGCACTGGGGCCAACGTCCTGACTTTC.